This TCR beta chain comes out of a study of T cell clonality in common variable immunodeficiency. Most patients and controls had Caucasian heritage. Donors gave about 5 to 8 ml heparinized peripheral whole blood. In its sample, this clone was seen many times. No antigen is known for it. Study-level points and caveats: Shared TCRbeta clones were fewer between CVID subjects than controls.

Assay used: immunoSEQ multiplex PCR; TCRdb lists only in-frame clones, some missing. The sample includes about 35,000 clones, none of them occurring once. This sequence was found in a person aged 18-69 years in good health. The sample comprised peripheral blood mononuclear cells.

This CDR3 is CASSLVAPGGYGYTF. The covered CDR3 bases are TGTGCCAGCAGCTTAGTCGCTCCGGGGGGCTATGGC. The chain has TRBV7-2 and TRBJ1-2; tentative D call: TRBD1 (5 bases). The CDR3 end lies 3 residues beyond the end of the read and is filled in from the germline J gene. The germline gives CDR1 SGHTA, CDR2 FQGNSA. V lost 1 base and J lost 4, with 13 bases in between. The CDR3 runs to 15 residues.